The 5 T cell receptor beta chains below were found in one sample sequenced in a study of blood T cell repertoires in COVID-19. The repertoire was sequenced with immunoSEQ multiplex PCR; TCRdb's copy has only in-frame clones and lacks some. This table holds about 240,000 clones, just under 85% found once. The sequenced sample consisted of peripheral blood. The receptor set was obtained from an elderly woman with acute or convalescent COVID-19.

The table lists this clone with a few counts. The CDR3 DNA reads TGTGCCAGCAGCGCGGGCCCCTACCGGGACAGAGACACAGATACGCAGTATTTT. Its protein product is CASSAGPYRDRDTDTQYF. The chain employs TRBV11-2 and TRBJ2-3; 7 nucleotides line up with TRBD1. Germline CDR1 is SGHAT and CDR2 is FQNNGV. Trimming took 5 bases from V and 2 from J; bases not matched to a gene: 16. This CDR3 contains 18 residues. The full variable domain, rest sourced from reference TRBV11-2 and TRBJ2-3, is EAGVAQSPRYKIIEKRQSVAFWCNPISGHATLYWYQQILGQGPKLLIQFQNNGVVDDSQLPKDRFSAERLKGVDSTLKIQPAKLEDSAVYLCASSAGPYRDRDTDTQYFGPGTRLTVL.

This clone has just one count. The rearrangement uses TRBV2 and TRBJ2-5, with 9 bases lining up with TRBD2. CDR1 is SNHLY, CDR2 FYNNEI, per germline. The CDR3 is 16 amino acids. V gave up 2 bases and J gave up 2 bases; unmatched junction bases: 6. The CDR3: CASSESAGGRQETQYF. The CDR3 region has the DNA TGTGCCAGCAGTGAATCCGCGGGGGGGAGACAAGAGACCCAGTACTTC.

V is TRBV10-2 and J is TRBJ1-1; tentative D call: TRBD1 (6 bases). V lost 5 bases and J 0 bases, leaving 16 bases between the germline ends. Germline CDR1 is WSHSY and CDR2 is SAAADI. There are 16 residues in the CDR3. CDR3 coding DNA: TGCGCCAGCAGTCGAGGTCCACAGGGATTGAACACTGAAGCTTTCTTT. Translated, it gives CASSRGPQGLNTEAFF.

The J gene is TRBJ2-1, the V gene TRBV24-1, with D possibly TRBD2 on 6 matching bases. CDR3 length equals 16 residues. The germline V gene has CDR1 KGHDR and CDR2 SFDVKD. V was trimmed by 7 bases and J by 5 bases, leaving 20 bases between them. The CDR3 reads CATSPGAGGPDNEQFF. CDR3 sequence (DNA): TGTGCCACCAGCCCCGGAGCGGGCGGCCCGGACAATGAGCAGTTCTTC.

This chain links TRBV18 with TRBJ1-2; 7 bases agree with TRBD1. Trimming removed 2 bases from V and 8 bases from J; junction bases left unmatched: 11. Germline V lookup: CDR1 KGHSH, CDR2 LQKENI. The CDR3 is 15 amino acids. The CDR3 loop reads CASSPGSVRGQGYTF. CDR3 sequence (DNA): TGTGCCAGCTCACCAGGATCCGTGAGGGGGCAAGGCTACACCTTC.